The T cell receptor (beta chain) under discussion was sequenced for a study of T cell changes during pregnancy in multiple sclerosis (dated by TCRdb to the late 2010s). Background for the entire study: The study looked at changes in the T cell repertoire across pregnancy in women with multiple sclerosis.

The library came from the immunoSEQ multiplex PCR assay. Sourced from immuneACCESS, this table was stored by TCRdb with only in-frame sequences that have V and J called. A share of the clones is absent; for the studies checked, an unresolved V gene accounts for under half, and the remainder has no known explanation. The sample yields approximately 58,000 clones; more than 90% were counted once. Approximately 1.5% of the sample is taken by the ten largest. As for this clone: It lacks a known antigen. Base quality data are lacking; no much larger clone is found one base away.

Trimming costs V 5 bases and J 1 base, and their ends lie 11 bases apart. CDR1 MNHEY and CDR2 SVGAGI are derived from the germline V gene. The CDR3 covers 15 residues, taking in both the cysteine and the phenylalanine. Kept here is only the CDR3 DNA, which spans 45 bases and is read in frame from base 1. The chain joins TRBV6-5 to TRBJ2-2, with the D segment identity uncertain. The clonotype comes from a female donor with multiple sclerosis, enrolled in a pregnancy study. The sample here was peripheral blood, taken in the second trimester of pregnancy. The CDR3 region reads CASSRPGGNTGELFF. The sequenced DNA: TGTGCCAGCAGTAGACCCGGCGGGAACACCGGGGAGCTGTTTTTT.